The 18 T cell receptor beta chains below come from one sample, sequenced in a study of CD8 T cells in Susac syndrome. Reverse transcription used roughly 0.45 to 1 ug RNA and random hexamers. TCRdb processed the immunoSEQ multiplex PCR reads anew with MiXCR; each CDR3 protein has one entry. The data hold 130,000 or so distinct CDR3 sequences, with 91% observed a single time. Specimen: CD8+ T cells from PBMCs. Source of these receptors: a human donor with multiple sclerosis.

This rearrangement joins TRBV29-1 to TRBJ2-5; 7 nucleotides agree with TRBD2. This CDR3 comprises 14 residues. Germline loops: CDR1 SQVTM, CDR2 ANQGSEA. Trimming cost V 3 bases and J 5 bases; bases outside gene matches: 9. CDR3 DNA: TGCAGCGTTGATTTCCGGGAGGAGCCGGAGACCCAGTACTTC. Protein: CSVDFREEPETQYF.

The chain has TRBV7-9 and TRBJ2-5; 7 bases match TRBD1. The V and J ends lost 3 bases and 4 bases, in that order; junction bases with no gene match: 8. The CDR3 extends over 15 amino acids. Germline CDR1 reads SEHNR; CDR2 reads FQNEAQ (reference sequence). The CDR3 nucleotides are TGTGCCAGCAGCTTGACAGGGTCCGATTTAGAGACCCAGTACTTC. Amino acids: CASSLTGSDLETQYF.

The rearrangement joins TRBV4-2 to TRBJ2-1, with D maybe TRBD1 (5 bases). The germline V gene encodes CDR1 LGHNA and CDR2 YNFKEQ. The CDR3 covers 14 residues. Trimming removed 0 bases at V and 9 bases at J, with 12 bases between. This CDR3 is CASSQDREAPEQFF. The DNA for the CDR3 is TGTGCCAGCAGCCAAGACAGGGAAGCGCCTGAGCAGTTCTTC.

J is TRBJ2-7 and V is TRBV28; D might be TRBD2 (6 bases). V was pared by 8 bases and J by 0 bases, with 17 bases between. CDR3 length: 15 amino acids. The germline V gene has CDR1 MDHEN and CDR2 SYDVKM. The CDR3 sequence: CASGLAVPSSYEQYF. The CDR3 nucleotides read TGTGCCAGCGGGTTAGCGGTTCCCAGCTCCTACGAGCAGTACTTC.

The V call is TRBV5-4, the J call TRBJ2-7; 8 nucleotides match TRBD1. The CDR3 extends over 14 amino acids. Trimming removed 3 bases from V and 3 bases from J; junction bases left unmatched: 5. In germline, CDR1 is SGHNT, CDR2 YYREEE (reference sequence). The CDR3, as DNA: TGTGCCAGCAGCTCTGGACAGGGTAACTACGAGCAGTACTTC. Translating gives CASSSGQGNYEQYF.

The chain couples TRBV5-6 to TRBJ2-3, with 7 positions matching TRBD2. V shed 3 bases, J shed 5 bases, and the junction held 6 bases outside the gene matches. The CDR3 spans 14 residues. CDR1 and CDR2 (germline): SGHDT, YYEEEE. The chain's CDR3 is CASSSGLEGDTQYF. The CDR3 DNA reads TGTGCCAGCAGCTCCGGACTAGAAGGAGATACGCAGTATTTT. The whole variable domain, filled in from reference TRBV5-6 and TRBJ2-3, reads DAGVTQSPTHLIKTRGQQVTLRCSPKSGHDTVSWYQQALGQGPQFIFQYYEEEERQRGNFPDRFSGHQFPNYSSELNVNALLLGDSALYLCASSSGLEGDTQYFGPGTRLTVL.

The V and J genes are TRBV29-1 and TRBJ1-4; D remains unclear. The CDR3 extends over 12 amino acids. Trimming stripped 4 bases from V and 3 bases from J, with 6 bases between. The germline V gene has CDR1 SQVTM and CDR2 ANQGSEA. This CDR3 is CSVGGANEKLFF. The CDR3, as DNA: TGCAGCGTTGGGGGAGCTAATGAAAAACTGTTTTTT.

The V and J genes are TRBV30 and TRBJ2-7; 7 bases align to TRBD1. The length of the CDR3 is 13 residues. Germline values: CDR1 GTSNPN, CDR2 SVGIG (reference sequence). V lost 0 bases, J lost 4 bases, and 3 bases stayed unmatched. CDR3 nucleotides: TGTGCCTGGAGTGTTGGGACAGCTTACGAGCAGTACTTC. It yields the protein CAWSVGTAYEQYF.

The chain employs TRBV27 and TRBJ1-5; D gene unclear. V gave up 5 bases and J gave up 5 bases, with 10 bases separating them. This CDR3 is 13 amino acids long. From germline, CDR1 is MNHEY and CDR2 SMNVEV (reference sequence). The DNA of the CDR3 is TGTGCCAGCAGTGTGAGGGTTGATCAGCCCCAGCATTTT. This encodes CASSVRVDQPQHF.

The J gene is TRBJ2-3, the V gene TRBV4-1; weak D call: TRBD2 (6 bases). V lost 1 base, J lost 1 base, and 12 bases lay in between. CDR1 is MGHRA and CDR2 is YSYEKL in the germline V gene. The CDR3 consists of 16 residues. CDR3 region: CASSQVQLAGTDTQYF. Written as DNA, the CDR3 is TGCGCCAGCAGCCAAGTGCAATTAGCGGGCACAGATACGCAGTATTTT.

V gene TRBV13 combines with J gene TRBJ2-6; D call uncertain. Germline V gene data show CDR1 as PRHDT and CDR2 as FYEKMQ (reference sequence). Trimming removed 0 bases from V and 3 bases from J, with 12 bases in between. This CDR3 is 17 amino acids long. The CDR3 DNA reads as TGTGCCAGCAGCTTAGGTCAGAATCGCGGTGGGGCCAACGTCCTGACTTTC. It encodes CASSLGQNRGGANVLTF.

The chain combines TRBV20-1 with TRBJ2-7; perhaps TRBD2 as D (6 bases). CDR3 size: 14 residues. Germline V gives CDR1 DFQATT, CDR2 SNEGSKA (reference sequence). V shed 6 bases and J shed 6 bases, with 21 bases lying between them. The CDR3 is CSAPSASDVPEQYF. CDR3 nucleotide sequence: TGCAGTGCCCCCAGCGCTAGCGACGTTCCCGAGCAGTACTTC.

The chain recombines TRBV27 with TRBJ2-7; D is possibly TRBD1 (6 bases). Germline CDR1 and CDR2: MNHEY and SMNVEV (reference sequence). Trimming took off 2 bases at V and 2 bases at J, with 10 bases between the two ends. CDR3 length: 14 amino acids. The CDR3: CASSLGTRPYEQYF. For the CDR3, the DNA is TGTGCCAGCAGTTTAGGGACAAGGCCCTACGAGCAGTACTTC.

V usage is TRBV28 and J usage is TRBJ1-5; D is undetermined. The germline V gene encodes CDR1 MDHEN and CDR2 SYDVKM. Trimming took 3 bases from V and 0 from J, leaving 6 bases between them. The CDR3 is 14 residues long. CDR3 sequence: CASSFQYSNQPQHF. DNA for the CDR3: TGTGCCAGCAGTTTTCAGTATAGCAATCAGCCCCAGCATTTT.

This clonotype was recorded once. The chain carries TRBV6-2 or TRBV6-3 and TRBJ1-5; no clear D. The V end lost 6 bases, the J end lost 5 bases, and 20 bases lay between the germline ends. This CDR3 region has 16 residues. CDR1 and CDR2 from the germline V gene are MNHEY and SVGEGT. In nucleotides, the CDR3 is TGTGCCAGCAGCCGGCGTGGTGAGGGCGGCTATCAGCCCCAGCATTTT. It is translated as CASSRRGEGGYQPQHF.

V usage is TRBV5-5 and J usage is TRBJ2-1; no clear D. V lost 2 bases and J lost 8, with 14 bases in between. This CDR3 is built from 14 residues. The germline gives CDR1 SGHKS, CDR2 YYEKEE (reference sequence). The CDR3 nucleotides are TGTGCCAGCAGCTTAACCTCTCGTAGGGATGAGCAGTTCTTC. Protein: CASSLTSRRDEQFF.

V is TRBV3-1 and J is TRBJ2-2; 7 nucleotides agree with TRBD2. Unmatched junction bases numbered 15, after V lost 1 base and J lost 4 bases. Germline lookup yields CDR1 LGHDT and CDR2 YNNKEL (reference sequence). This CDR3 spans 19 amino acids. CDR3 sequence (DNA): TGTGCCAGCAGCCAAGTTCATCGGGGGGAAACGCGAGGCACCGGGGAGCTGTTTTTT. Protein product: CASSQVHRGETRGTGELFF.

The chain recombines TRBV7-2 with TRBJ1-3; D possibly corresponds to TRBD1 (5 bases). Per germline, CDR1 SGHTA and CDR2 FQGNSA. V lost 5 bases to trimming and J lost 7 bases, with 18 bases between them. The CDR3 has 15 residues. The CDR3 region is CASSDPDISWNTIYF. The CDR3 DNA reads as TGTGCCAGCAGCGATCCGGACATCAGTTGGAACACCATATATTTT.